What follows are 29 T cell receptor beta chains derived from one specimen sequenced in a study of blood T cells in healthy people across ages. Through a sample-barcoded 5' primer and a J-beta primer mix, a second PCR was run for roughly 7 to 12 cycles. TCRdb redid the calling of the 5' RACE reads with MiXCR, one entry per CDR3 protein. The table includes about 570,000 distinct CDR3 sequences, roughly a quarter detected once. Material: blood. These receptor sequences come from a woman in her seventies in good health.

The chain employs TRBV7-2 and TRBJ2-5; D not resolved. The germline gives CDR1 SGHTA, CDR2 FQGNSA. This CDR3 has 14 residues. V was pared by 5 bases and J by 5 bases, with 15 bases between. This CDR3 reads CASSASRARETQYF. For the CDR3, the DNA is TGTGCCAGCAGCGCCTCCAGAGCTAGGGAGACCCAGTACTTC.

The table lists this clonotype with a few counts. The J gene is TRBJ2-3, the V gene TRBV6-4, with D perhaps TRBD1 (5 bases). V lost 6 bases and J lost 6, with 16 bases in between. The germline V gene encodes CDR1 MRHNA and CDR2 SNTAGT. This CDR3 spans 14 amino acids. CDR3 sequence: CASRADRNTDTQYF. CDR3 nucleotides: TGTGCCAGCAGGGCCGACAGAAACACGGATACGCAGTATTTT.

This chain links TRBV6-1 with TRBJ1-1, with no clear D. Trimming took off 7 bases at V and 5 bases at J, with 17 bases between the two ends. The CDR3 runs 14 residues. The germline V gene encodes CDR1 MNHNS and CDR2 SASEGT. The CDR3 here is CASMFVPAMTEAFF. For the CDR3, the DNA is TGTGCCAGCATGTTCGTTCCAGCTATGACTGAAGCTTTCTTT.

This clonotype turned up a few times. The chain carries TRBV20-1 and TRBJ2-7, with 9 bases matching TRBD1. Matching the DNA end better, TRBJ2-5 makes the J call doubtful. Looked up from germline, CDR1 is DFQATT and CDR2 is SNEGSKA (reference sequence). The CDR3 runs 16 residues. As DNA, the CDR3 is TGCAGTGCGAATGAACCGGGACAGGGAGTGGTGGAGACCCAGTACTTC. Its protein is CSANEPGQGVVETQYF.

This clonotype has more than one count but fewer than ten. The rearrangement uses TRBV9 and TRBJ2-1, with TRBD2 matching 7 bases. Germline V gene sequence: CDR1 SGDLS, CDR2 YYNGEE. Trimming took 2 bases from V and 4 from J; bases not matched to a gene: 6. The CDR3 loop spans 15 amino acids. CDR3 sequence (DNA): TGTGCCAGCAGCGTGGGTAGCGGGCTATACAATGAGCAGTTCTTC. It is translated as CASSVGSGLYNEQFF.

This clonotype has a handful of counts. V usage is TRBV19 and J usage is TRBJ2-1; D unclear. This CDR3 comprises 12 residues. In germline, CDR1 is LNHDA, CDR2 SQIVND (reference sequence). Trimming shortened V by 3 bases and J by 8 bases, and 8 bases separated the two germline ends. CDR3 residues: CASSMPGHEQFF. The CDR3 bases are TGTGCCAGTAGTATGCCTGGGCATGAGCAGTTCTTC.

This chain joins TRBV11-1 and TRBJ1-1; TRBD1 matches at 7 bases. The CDR3 runs 15 residues. J was trimmed by 3 bases and V by 3 bases; bases with no gene match: 7. Germline V lookup: CDR1 SGHAT, CDR2 FQDESV (reference sequence). This CDR3 is CASSLRQGGDTEAFF. Here the CDR3 DNA reads TGTGCCAGCAGCTTGAGGCAGGGGGGCGACACTGAAGCTTTCTTT.

This chain joins TRBV20-1 and TRBJ2-1; perhaps TRBD1 as D (5 bases). CDR1 and CDR2 from the germline V gene are DFQATT and SNEGSKA (reference sequence). The CDR3 length is 16 residues. The ends were cut back, 2 bases at V and 6 bases at J, with 20 bases in the middle. CDR3 loop: CSARTVLGKGFNEQFF. The CDR3 DNA follows: TGCAGTGCTAGAACCGTGCTCGGTAAGGGGTTCAATGAGCAGTTCTTC.

V is TRBV7-2 and J is TRBJ2-1; D remains ambiguous. The CDR3 spans 15 residues. Germline lookup yields CDR1 SGHTA and CDR2 FQGNSA. The V end was cut by 3 bases, the J end by 0 bases, with 9 bases between. The chain's CDR3 is CASSFDISSYNEQFF. DNA for the CDR3: TGTGCCAGCAGCTTTGATATTAGCTCCTACAATGAGCAGTTCTTC.

In this sample, this clonotype turned up a few times. The V call is TRBV9, the J call TRBJ1-2, with D unclear. V lost 0 bases to trimming and J lost 2 bases, with 8 bases between them. The germline gives CDR1 SGDLS, CDR2 YYNGEE. The length of the CDR3 is 14 residues. CDR3 nucleotides: TGTGCCAGCAGCGTAGTAGACGAGAACTATGGCTACACCTTC. Amino acid sequence: CASSVVDENYGYTF.

This clonotype appeared a few times. CDR3 sequence reads: CASSPWRQGRAQETQYF. CDR3 in DNA: TGTGCCAGCAGCCCCTGGAGGCAGGGTAGGGCACAAGAGACCCAGTACTTC. This chain joins TRBV7-9 and TRBJ2-5, with D possibly called TRBD1 or TRBD2 (5 bases each). This CDR3 has 17 residues. The germline gives CDR1 SEHNR, CDR2 FQNEAQ (reference sequence). Trimming removed 5 bases from V and 2 bases from J, with 21 bases in between.

This clonotype has a handful of counts. The J gene is TRBJ2-7, the V gene TRBV27; D is unclear. The V end was cut by 2 bases, the J end by 2 bases, with 10 bases between. CDR1 MNHEY and CDR2 SMNVEV come from the germline V gene (reference sequence). The CDR3 runs 14 residues. The CDR3 spells CASSLQQRAYEQYF. The CDR3 DNA is TGTGCCAGCAGTTTACAACAGAGAGCCTACGAGCAGTACTTC.

This chain links TRBV10-2 with TRBJ1-1; 7 bases line up with TRBD1. This CDR3 has 15 amino acids. V dropped 6 bases and J dropped 9; count of bases not matched to a gene: 16. From germline, CDR1 is WSHSY and CDR2 SAAADI. The CDR3 loop reads CASRDSQGLSPKAFF. Written as DNA, the CDR3 is TGCGCCAGCAGGGACTCACAGGGGTTGAGTCCTAAAGCTTTCTTT.

There are a few counts of this clonotype. The chain joins TRBV29-1 to TRBJ2-7; TRBD1 or TRBD2 may be the D gene (5 bases each). With 6 bases removed from V and 6 bases from J, the gap between germline ends came to 18 bases. Germline CDR1 reads SQVTM; CDR2 reads ANQGSEA. The CDR3 runs 13 residues. CDR3 nucleotide sequence: TGCAGCGTAAAAAGGGACGCCACGGGCGAGCAGTACTTC. Its protein is CSVKRDATGEQYF.

The J gene is TRBJ2-6, the V gene TRBV6-1; TRBD1 might be the D (6 bases). The V end was cut by 6 bases, the J end by 0 bases, with 18 bases between. The CDR3 runs 18 residues. From germline, CDR1 is MNHNS and CDR2 SASEGT. The CDR3 nucleotides read TGTGCCAGCAGCCGAGACAGGAGGAACCGCTCTGGGGCCAACGTCCTGACTTTC. Its protein product is CASSRDRRNRSGANVLTF.

This chain joins TRBV12-3 or TRBV12-4 and TRBJ2-5; D is uncertain. The DNA matches TRBJ2-1 better at its end, which makes the J call doubtful. The length of the CDR3 is 13 residues. The CDR3 loop is CASSLALGQEQFF. CDR3 nucleotides: TGTGCCAGCAGTTTAGCGCTCGGGCAAGAGCAGTTCTTC.

This chain joins TRBV10-3 and TRBJ2-5; D ambiguous. The CDR3 covers 13 residues. V lost 4 bases, J lost 3 bases, and 9 bases lay in between. Germline V gene sequence: CDR1 ENHRY, CDR2 SYGVKD. CDR3: CAISVNYEETQYF. The CDR3 DNA sequence: TGTGCCATCAGTGTAAACTACGAAGAGACCCAGTACTTC.

The CDR3 nucleotides are TGTGCCAGCAGCCCTCAGGGACTTATTAATGAGCAGTTCTTC. Amino acids: CASSPQGLINEQFF. The genes are TRBV3-1 and TRBJ2-1; tentative D call: TRBD2 (6 bases). The length of the CDR3 is 14 residues. Germline assignment: CDR1 LGHDT and CDR2 YNNKEL (reference sequence). The V end lost 4 bases, the J end lost 7 bases, and 14 bases lay between the germline ends.

Written as DNA, the CDR3 is TGTGCCAGCAGCCACACGACAGGTCCCAATGGCTACACCTTC. The encoded protein is CASSHTTGPNGYTF. The rearrangement links TRBV7-9 to TRBJ1-2, with a weak D call TRBD1 (6 bases). Between the trimmed V and J ends, which lost 5 bases and 6 bases, there was a span of 16 bases. The length of the CDR3 is 14 residues. From germline, CDR1 is SEHNR and CDR2 FQNEAQ (reference sequence).

A few counts support this clonotype. The chain has TRBV10-3 and TRBJ2-2, with 10 bases that match TRBD2. The CDR3 has 15 residues. Trimming cost V 7 bases and J 2 bases; bases outside gene matches: 4. The V gene's germline CDR1 is ENHRY and CDR2 SYGVKD. In nucleotides, the CDR3 is TGTGCCATCAAACCTAGCGGGGGAAACACCGGGGAGCTGTTTTTT. Residues: CAIKPSGGNTGELFF.

The genes are TRBV15 and TRBJ1-1, with unresolved D. Germline V gene lookup returns CDR1 LNHNV and CDR2 YYDKDF (reference sequence). Trimming stripped 3 bases from V and 7 bases from J, with 12 bases between. The CDR3 has 13 amino acids. The CDR3 DNA reads as TGTGCCACCAGCAGTGATCTAGGTGGTGAAGCTTTCTTT. It is translated as CATSSDLGGEAFF.

In this sample, this clonotype turned up a few times. The rearrangement uses TRBV29-1 and TRBJ1-1; D remains ambiguous. Trimming stripped 7 bases from V and 2 bases from J, with 11 bases between. From germline, CDR1 is SQVTM and CDR2 ANQGSEA. CDR3 size: 12 residues. The CDR3 DNA reads as TGCAGCGCCGACGGCACTAACACTGAAGCTTTCTTT. Translating gives CSADGTNTEAFF.

The genes are TRBV6-2 or TRBV6-3 and TRBJ2-7; 8 positions match TRBD1. The ends lost 4 bases at V and 0 bases at J; junction bases unmatched: 5. Per germline, CDR1 MNHEY and CDR2 SVGEGT. The CDR3 is 15 residues long. The CDR3, as DNA: TGTGCCAGCAGTTTAGGACAGGGAACCTCCTACGAGCAGTACTTC. Translating gives CASSLGQGTSYEQYF.

This clonotype occurred a few times. The chain has TRBV5-1 and TRBJ2-1, with 7 bases identical to TRBD1. The V gene's germline CDR1 is SGHRS and CDR2 YFSETQ. Losses at the gene ends were 6 bases for V and 9 bases for J; bases not matched to a gene: 12. CDR3 length: 14 residues. This CDR3 is CASNRGRGGGEQFF. CDR3 bases: TGCGCCAGCAATAGGGGGCGCGGCGGAGGTGAGCAGTTCTTC.

V and J are TRBV24-1 and TRBJ1-2, with D hard to call. Germline V gene lookup returns CDR1 KGHDR and CDR2 SFDVKD. V lost 5 bases to trimming and J lost 6 bases, with 6 bases between them. CDR3 length equals 11 residues. CDR3 sequence: CATSGTNGYTF. The CDR3 bases are TGTGCCACCAGTGGGACGAATGGCTACACCTTC.

This clonotype showed up just a few times. The gene calls are TRBV20-1 and TRBJ2-4; TRBD2 agrees at 9 bases. CDR1 and CDR2 (germline): DFQATT, SNEGSKA (reference sequence). The CDR3 is made up of 17 amino acids. V shed 0 bases and J 2 bases; nucleotides not matched to a gene: 8. The CDR3 protein is CSARDLERGASKNIQYF. For the CDR3, the DNA is TGCAGTGCTAGAGATCTGGAGCGGGGGGCTTCCAAAAACATTCAGTACTTC.

Regarding this clonotype: At one boundary the junction diverges from the germline segment, which might be a read error. The chain carries TRBV5-1 and TRBJ2-3; D is uncertain. In germline, CDR1 is SGHRS, CDR2 YFSETQ. The CDR3 sequence is 16 residues long. As DNA, the CDR3 is TGCGCCTGCAGCTTGGCCGTCGCTGATAGCACAGATACGCAGTATTTT. Amino acid sequence: CACSLAVADSTDTQYF.

This clonotype was observed a handful of times. Compared with germline, one end of the junction differs, possibly owing to a read error. The genes are TRBV6-6 and TRBJ1-5, with 11 bases identical to TRBD1. The length of the CDR3 is 16 residues. The germline V gene has CDR1 MNHNY and CDR2 SVGAGI (reference sequence). CDR3 protein: CAGSSGQGGSDQPQHF. CDR3 in DNA: TGTGCCGGCAGTTCGGGACAGGGGGGCTCCGATCAGCCCCAGCATTTT.

This clonotype was counted at least ten times. This rearrangement joins TRBV7-6 to TRBJ2-5, with 13 nucleotides matching TRBD2. Germline V CDR1 and CDR2: SGHVS, FNYEAQ. The V gene end was trimmed by 2 bases and the J gene end by 5 bases; junction bases not matched to a gene: 5. CDR3 length: 16 residues. The CDR3 DNA reads as TGTGCCAGCAGCTTATCAGGACTAGCGGGGGTCGAGACCCAGTACTTC. This gives the protein CASSLSGLAGVETQYF.